Sequencing of this T cell receptor beta chain was carried out in a study of T cell changes during pregnancy in multiple sclerosis. Sequencing was performed with immunoSEQ multiplex PCR; in TCRdb, only in-frame clones are kept and a portion is missing. The sample holds 45,000 to 75,000 clones; approximately 92% are singletons and the top ten take about 0.85%. Per germline, CDR1 WNHNN and CDR2 SYGVQD (reference sequence). The germline V and J ends were trimmed by 3 bases and 6 bases, with 5 bases remaining between them. This CDR3 spans 11 amino acids. The sequence came from a female donor with multiple sclerosis, enrolled in a pregnancy study. The rearrangement joins TRBV10-1 to TRBJ1-1, with D uncertain. The sample here was peripheral blood, taken in the first trimester of pregnancy. CDR3 region: CASSENSEAFF. The CDR3 DNA reads as TGCGCCAGCAGTGAAAACTCTGAAGCTTTCTTT.